This T cell receptor (beta chain) was captured in a study of cytomegalovirus exposure and HLA in healthy donors. Libraries were prepared by immunoSEQ multiplex PCR; TCRdb keeps only in-frame clonotypes and omits some of them. This sample has more than 250,000 clones, with about 92% found just once. The ends were cut back, 9 bases at V and 1 base at J, with 16 bases in the middle. Germline assignment: CDR1 MNHEY and CDR2 SVGAGI. The length of the CDR3 is 15 residues. This TCR derives from a woman aged 30 to 39 in good health and CMV-seronegative. Sequenced material: PBMCs. V gene TRBV6-5 combines with J gene TRBJ2-1, with D perhaps matching TRBD2 (6 bases). Written as DNA, the CDR3 is TGTGCCAGTTGGGCTAGCGAGATATCCTACAATGAGCAGTTCTTC. Protein sequence: CASWASEISYNEQFF.